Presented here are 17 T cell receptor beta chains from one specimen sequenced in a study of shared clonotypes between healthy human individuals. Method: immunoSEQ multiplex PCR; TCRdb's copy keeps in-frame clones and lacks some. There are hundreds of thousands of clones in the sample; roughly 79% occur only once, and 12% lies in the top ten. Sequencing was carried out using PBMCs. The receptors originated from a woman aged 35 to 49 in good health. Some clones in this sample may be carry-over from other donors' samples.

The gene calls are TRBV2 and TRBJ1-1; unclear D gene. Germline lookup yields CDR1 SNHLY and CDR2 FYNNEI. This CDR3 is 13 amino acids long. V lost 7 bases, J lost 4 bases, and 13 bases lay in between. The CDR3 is CASNEGPVTEAFF. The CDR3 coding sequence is TGTGCCAGCAACGAAGGTCCAGTCACTGAAGCTTTCTTT.

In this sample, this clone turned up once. The CDR3 DNA reads as TGTGCCAGCAACGAGGGCAATCAGCCCCAGCATTTT. It encodes CASNEGNQPQHF. This chain links TRBV28 with TRBJ1-5; no clear D gene. V lost 7 bases and J lost 2, with 6 bases in between. Germline loops: CDR1 MDHEN, CDR2 SYDVKM. This CDR3 is 12 amino acids long.

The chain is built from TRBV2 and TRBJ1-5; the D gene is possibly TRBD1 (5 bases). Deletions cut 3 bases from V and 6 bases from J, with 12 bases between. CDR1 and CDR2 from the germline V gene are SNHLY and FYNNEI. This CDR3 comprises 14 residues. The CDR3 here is CASSDRVRGQPQHF. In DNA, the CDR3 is TGTGCCAGCAGTGACAGGGTTCGGGGTCAGCCCCAGCATTTT.

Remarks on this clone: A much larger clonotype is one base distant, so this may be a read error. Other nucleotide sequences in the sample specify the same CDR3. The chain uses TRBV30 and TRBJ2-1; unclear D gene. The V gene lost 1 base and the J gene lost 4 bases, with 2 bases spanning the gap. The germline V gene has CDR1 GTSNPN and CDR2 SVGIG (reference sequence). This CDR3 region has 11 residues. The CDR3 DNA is TGTGCCTGGAGTGGATACAATGAGCAGTTCTTC. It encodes CAWSGYNEQFF.

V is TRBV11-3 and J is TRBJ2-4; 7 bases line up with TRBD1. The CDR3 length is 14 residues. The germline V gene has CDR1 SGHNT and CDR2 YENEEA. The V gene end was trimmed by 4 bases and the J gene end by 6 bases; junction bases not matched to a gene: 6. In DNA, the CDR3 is TGTGCCAGCAGCTCCGGACAGGATACAAACATTCAGTACTTC. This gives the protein CASSSGQDTNIQYF.

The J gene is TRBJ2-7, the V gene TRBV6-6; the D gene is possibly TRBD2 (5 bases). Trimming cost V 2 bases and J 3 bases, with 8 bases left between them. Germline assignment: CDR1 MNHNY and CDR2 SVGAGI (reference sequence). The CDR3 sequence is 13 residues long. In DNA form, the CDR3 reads TGTGCCAGCAGTTACGGAGGAAACTACGAGCAGTACTTC. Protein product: CASSYGGNYEQYF.

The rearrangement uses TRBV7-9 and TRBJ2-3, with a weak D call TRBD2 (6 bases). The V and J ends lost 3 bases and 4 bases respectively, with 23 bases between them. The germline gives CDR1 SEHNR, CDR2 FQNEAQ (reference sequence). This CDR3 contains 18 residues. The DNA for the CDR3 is TGTGCCAGCAGCTTCTTTTTCGGGGGAGCCTTTGAGCCAGATACGCAGTATTTT. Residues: CASSFFFGGAFEPDTQYF. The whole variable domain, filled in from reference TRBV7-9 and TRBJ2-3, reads DTGVSQNPRHKITKRGQNVTFRCDPISEHNRLYWYRQTLGQGPEFLTYFQNEAQLEKSRLLSDRFSAERPKGSFSTLEIQRTEQGDSAMYLCASSFFFGGAFEPDTQYFGPGTRLTVL.

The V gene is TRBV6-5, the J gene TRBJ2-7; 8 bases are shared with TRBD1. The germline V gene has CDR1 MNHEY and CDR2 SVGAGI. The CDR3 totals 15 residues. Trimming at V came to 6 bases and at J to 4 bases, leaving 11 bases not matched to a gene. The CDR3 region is CASSRRQGTIYEQYF. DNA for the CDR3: TGTGCCAGCAGCCGTCGACAGGGGACGATTTACGAGCAGTACTTC.

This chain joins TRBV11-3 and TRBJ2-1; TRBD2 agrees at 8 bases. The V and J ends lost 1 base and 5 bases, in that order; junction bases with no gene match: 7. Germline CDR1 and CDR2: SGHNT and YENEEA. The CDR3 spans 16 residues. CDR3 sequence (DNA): TGTGCCAGCAGCTTAGGGGTAGCGGGAACTAACAATGAGCAGTTCTTC. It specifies CASSLGVAGTNNEQFF.

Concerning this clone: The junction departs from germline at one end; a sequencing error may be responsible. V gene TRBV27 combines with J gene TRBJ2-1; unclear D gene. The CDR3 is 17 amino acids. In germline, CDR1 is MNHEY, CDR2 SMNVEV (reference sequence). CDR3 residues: CASSFLGDSRSHNEQFF. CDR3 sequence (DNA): TGTGCCAGCAGTTTCCTAGGTGATAGCCGCTCCCACAATGAGCAGTTCTTC.

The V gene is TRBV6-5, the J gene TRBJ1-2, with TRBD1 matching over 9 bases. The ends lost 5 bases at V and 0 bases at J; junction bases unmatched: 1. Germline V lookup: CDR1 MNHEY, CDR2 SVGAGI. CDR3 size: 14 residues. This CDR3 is CASSRDRANYGYTF. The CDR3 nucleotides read TGTGCCAGCAGTCGGGACAGGGCTAACTATGGCTACACCTTC.

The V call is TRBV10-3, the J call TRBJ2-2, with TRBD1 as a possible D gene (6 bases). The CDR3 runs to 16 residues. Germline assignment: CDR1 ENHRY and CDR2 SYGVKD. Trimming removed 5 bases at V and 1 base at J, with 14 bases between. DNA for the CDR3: TGTGCCATCAGTACCGGGACATCCCAGAACACCGGGGAGCTGTTTTTT. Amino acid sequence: CAISTGTSQNTGELFF.

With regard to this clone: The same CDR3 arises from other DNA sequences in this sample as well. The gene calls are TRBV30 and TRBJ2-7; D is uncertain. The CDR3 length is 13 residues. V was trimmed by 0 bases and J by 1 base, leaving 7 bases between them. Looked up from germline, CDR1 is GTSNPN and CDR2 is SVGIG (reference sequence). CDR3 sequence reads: CAWSVGGSYEQYF. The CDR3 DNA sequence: TGTGCCTGGAGTGTCGGCGGTTCCTACGAGCAGTACTTC.

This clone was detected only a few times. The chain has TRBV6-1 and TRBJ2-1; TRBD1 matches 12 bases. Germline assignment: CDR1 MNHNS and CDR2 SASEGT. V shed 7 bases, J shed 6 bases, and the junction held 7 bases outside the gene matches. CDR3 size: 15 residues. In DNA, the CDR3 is TGTGCCAGCACCGTTGGGACAGGGGGCTTCAATGAGCAGTTCTTC. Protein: CASTVGTGGFNEQFF.

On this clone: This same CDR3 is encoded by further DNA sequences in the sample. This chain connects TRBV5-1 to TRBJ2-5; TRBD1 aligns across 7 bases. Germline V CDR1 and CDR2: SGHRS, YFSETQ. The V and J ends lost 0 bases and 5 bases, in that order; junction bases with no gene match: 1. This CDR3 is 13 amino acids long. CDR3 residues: CASSLEGGETQYF. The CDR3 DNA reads TGCGCCAGCAGCTTGGAAGGGGGCGAGACCCAGTACTTC.

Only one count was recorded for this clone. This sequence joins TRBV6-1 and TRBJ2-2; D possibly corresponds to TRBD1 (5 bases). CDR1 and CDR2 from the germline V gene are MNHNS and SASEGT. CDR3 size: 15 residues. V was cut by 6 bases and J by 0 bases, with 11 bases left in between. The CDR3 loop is CASSRQRTNTGELFF. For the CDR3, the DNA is TGTGCCAGCAGCCGACAGAGAACGAACACCGGGGAGCTGTTTTTT.

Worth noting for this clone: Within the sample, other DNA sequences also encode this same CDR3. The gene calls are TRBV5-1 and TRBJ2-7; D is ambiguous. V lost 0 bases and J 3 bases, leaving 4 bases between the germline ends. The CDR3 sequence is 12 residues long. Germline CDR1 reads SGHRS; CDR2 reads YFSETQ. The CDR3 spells CASSLVGYEQYF. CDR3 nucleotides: TGCGCCAGCAGCTTGGTTGGCTACGAGCAGTACTTC.